This is a list of T cell receptor beta chains from one sample in a study of regulatory T cells in long-lasting Graves disease. TCRdb used MiXCR to reprocess the multiplex PCR reads, holding one entry per CDR3 protein. The sample contains roughly 400,000 distinct CDR3 sequences, around 20% of which appear only once. Material: peripheral blood mononuclear cells (PBMCs), obtained when the disease was refractory, from a patient treated with antithyroid drugs. The receptors were gathered from a female donor with Graves disease. The CDR3 runs from the conserved cysteine through the conserved F or W.

14 | TRBJ1-2 | TRBV12-3/TRBV12-4 | CASSAPGRQPLYTF
14 | TRBJ2-3 | TRBV2 | CASRFRQNTDTQYF
15 | TRBJ1-1 | TRBV7-8 | CASSLVPGGNTEAFF
16 | TRBJ1-1 | TRBV3-1 | CASSQDGNRGFTEAFF
15 | TRBJ1-1 | TRBV6-1 | CASRRLQNMNTEAFF
17 | TRBJ2-2 | TRBV6-1 | CASNAGQGVRNTGELFF
15 | TRBJ2-7 | TRBV28 | CASSSAWGAAYEQYF
16 | TRBJ1-1 | TRBV28 | CASSLDGSVLNTEAFF
12 | TRBJ2-7 | TRBV29-1 | CSVLGGLYEQYF
14 | TRBJ2-7 | TRBV19 | CASSLAGAQYEQYF
13 | TRBJ2-7 | TRBV20-1 | CSARAGISYEQYF
16 | TRBJ1-4 | TRBV28 | CASSLWATGTGEKLFF
14 | TRBJ1-2 | TRBV5-6 | CASSSQQGTYGYTF
14 | TRBJ1-3 | TRBV20-1 | CSATPAGVGNTIYF
13 | TRBJ2-7 | TRBV30 | CAGQLAGVREQYF
13 | TRBJ2-7 | TRBV10-3 | CAIRDRGLDEQYF
15 | TRBJ2-7 | TRBV28 | CASTLASGINYEQYF
14 | TRBJ1-2 | TRBV9 | CASSVYGGARGYTF
12 | TRBJ2-5 | TRBV6-1 | CATKTVGETQYF
17 | TRBJ1-2 | TRBV28 | CASSSSGAAFWAYGYTF
16 | TRBJ2-6 | TRBV7-3 | CASSPRAGTGANVLTF
13 | TRBJ2-6 | TRBV2 | CATARTGANVLTF
15 | TRBJ2-7 | TRBV4-1 | CASSQSQGVSYEQYF
16 | TRBJ2-1 | TRBV15 | CATSRGGVNGHNEQFF
13 | TRBJ1-1 | TRBV7-2 | CASSLQGLTEAFF
18 | TRBJ1-1 | TRBV19 | CASTDPTGDRDDHTEAFF
13 | TRBJ2-3 | TRBV24-1 | CATSVQSTDTQYF
13 | TRBJ2-6 | TRBV20-1 | CSAGDRAANVLTF
14 | TRBJ2-2 | TRBV19 | CASSTGGYTGELFF
13 | TRBJ2-7 | TRBV7-8 | CASSLGHRDEQYF
15 | TRBJ2-2 | TRBV19 | CASYTSGGITGELFF
17 | TRBJ2-5 | TRBV7-9 | CASSLDQQGGIQETQYF
12 | TRBJ1-6 | TRBV28 | CASSFRDSPLHF
11 | TRBJ2-6 | TRBV3-1 | CASVWASVLTF
16 | TRBJ2-7 | TRBV28 | CASSFGLASGSYEQYF
15 | TRBJ1-3 | TRBV15 | CATNPGGLGGNTIYF
14 | TRBJ2-2 | TRBV12-3/TRBV12-4 | CASSLRHNHGELFF
14 | TRBJ2-7 | TRBV9 | CASSIAGVPYEQYF
14 | TRBJ2-7 | TRBV6-1 | CASSPETEDYEQYF
14 | TRBJ2-1 | TRBV28 | CASSSPSGAHEQFF
12 | TRBJ1-4 | TRBV10-3 | CAISDPGEKLFF
15 | TRBJ2-2 | TRBV7-3 | CASSSGQVATGELFF
15 | TRBJ1-4 | TRBV11-2 | CASSFGAGAYEKLFF
16 | TRBJ2-3 | TRBV12-3/TRBV12-4 | CASSPRLTWRGDTQYF
15 | TRBJ1-4 | TRBV27 | CASSPYSGVDEKLFF
14 | TRBJ1-2 | TRBV12-3/TRBV12-4 | CASSADRGRSGYTF
15 | TRBJ2-2 | TRBV20-1 | CSARGLKGNTGELFF
13 | TRBJ2-5 | TRBV5-1 | CASSWARGETQYF
16 | TRBJ2-3 | TRBV12-3/TRBV12-4 | CASSFTLATGTDTQYF
14 | TRBJ1-5 | TRBV30 | CAWSVGQGYQPQHF
15 | TRBJ2-6 | TRBV28 | CASRLTGSGANVLTF
15 | TRBJ2-7 | TRBV12-5 | CASAKTGDPLDEQYF